The rows below give T cell receptor beta chains drawn from one sample of a study of cytomegalovirus exposure and HLA in healthy donors. Sequencing was performed with immunoSEQ multiplex PCR; in TCRdb, only in-frame clones are kept and a portion is missing. The sample shows over 85,000 clones, around 78% of them seen only once. Material: PBMCs. The receptors here all came from a man between 40 and 49 years old in good health and CMV-seronegative. CDR3s include the opening cysteine and the closing phenylalanine or tryptophan. The D gene is left open where the match is weak. Clone size appears in some rows only: once, few, many, or a class for an expanded clone.

TRBV28	TRBD1	-	TRBJ1-2	CASKPGTGGPFAGYTF	TGTGCCAGCAAACCCGGGACAGGGGGCCCTTTTGCTGGCTACACCTTC
TRBV9	-	-	TRBJ2-2	CASRLGQGGTGELFF	TGTGCCAGCAGGTTGGGTCAGGGTGGTACCGGGGAGCTGTTTTTT
TRBV19	-	-	TRBJ2-3	CASSKMNLKLGSEPTDTQYF	TGTGCCAGTAGTAAAATGAACCTCAAACTAGGATCCGAACCCACAGATACGCAGTATTTT
TRBV19	-	-	TRBJ1-1	CASSTGNTEAFF	TGTGCCAGTAGTACGGGTAACACTGAAGCTTTCTTT
TRBV9	-	-	TRBJ1-4	CASSARDTTNEKLFF	TGTGCCAGCAGCGCCCGGGACACCACTAATGAAAAACTGTTTTTT
TRBV19	-	-	TRBJ2-6	CASSTPRQSPSGANVLTF	TGTGCCAGTAGTACCCCACGACAGTCTCCCTCTGGGGCCAACGTCCTGACTTTC
TRBV4-1	-	-	TRBJ2-5	CASSQVPGDRETQYF	TGCGCCAGCAGCCAAGTCCCCGGGGATCGAGAGACCCAGTACTTC
TRBV14	TRBD1	-	TRBJ1-2	CASSQLRDSIIYGYTF	TGTGCCAGCAGCCAGCTACGGGACAGTATTATCTATGGCTACACCTTC
TRBV5-8	TRBD2	-	TRBJ2-5	CASSLSWTSGEETQYF	TGTGCCAGCAGCTTGTCGTGGACTAGCGGGGAAGAGACCCAGTACTTC
TRBV29-1	-	few	TRBJ1-1	CSVVRVEGAEAFF	TGCAGCGTTGTTCGGGTGGAGGGAGCTGAAGCTTTCTTT
TRBV4-3	TRBD1	few	TRBJ1-2	CASSQDPPGGDHYGYTF	TGCGCCAGCAGCCAAGATCCCCCAGGGGGCGATCACTATGGCTACACCTTC
TRBV6-6	TRBD1	-	TRBJ2-7	CASSYSGQERSYEQYF	TGTGCCAGCAGTTACTCCGGACAGGAGCGCTCCTACGAGCAGTACTTC
TRBV5-1	-	-	TRBJ1-1	CASSLPSNTEAFF	TGCGCCAGCAGCTTGCCGTCTAACACTGAAGCTTTCTTT
TRBV11-2	-	-	TRBJ2-5	CASSPRGRVQETQYF	TGTGCCAGCAGCCCCCGGGGAAGGGTCCAAGAGACCCAGTACTTC
TRBV10-3	TRBD2	-	TRBJ2-2	CAISDQRGGSGELFF	TGTGCCATCAGTGATCAACGGGGGGGGAGCGGGGAGCTGTTTTTT
TRBV6-5	TRBD1	-	TRBJ1-3	CASKRTRTGGNTIYF	TGTGCCAGCAAAAGAACCCGGACAGGCGGAAACACCATATATTTT
TRBV6-6	TRBD1	-	TRBJ1-2	CASSYGDSYGYTF	TGTGCCAGCAGTTACGGGGACAGCTATGGCTACACCTTC
TRBV19	-	-	TRBJ1-3	CASSIDGEVSGNTIYF	TGTGCCAGTAGTATAGACGGGGAAGTCTCTGGAAACACCATATATTTT
TRBV5-1	TRBD1	-	TRBJ1-6	CASSVGTVGNSPLHF	TGCGCCAGCAGCGTTGGGACAGTTGGAAATTCACCCCTCCACTTT
TRBV5-1	-	-	TRBJ2-7	CASSFQQALRYEQYF	TGCGCCAGCAGCTTTCAACAGGCCCTCAGGTACGAGCAGTACTTC
TRBV19	-	few	TRBJ1-5	CASSKVSGNQPQHF	TGTGCCAGTAGTAAGGTGAGCGGCAATCAGCCCCAGCATTTT
TRBV19	TRBD2	once	TRBJ2-3	CASKSAGGSADTQYF	TGTGCCAGTAAGTCCGCGGGGGGGAGCGCAGATACGCAGTATTTT
TRBV18	-	-	TRBJ2-3	CASSPRQDTQYF	TGTGCCAGCTCACCACGGCAAGATACGCAGTATTTT
TRBV9	-	-	TRBJ1-2	CASARGGNYGYTF	TGTGCCAGCGCCCGCGGCGGCAACTATGGCTACACCTTC
TRBV12-5	-	-	TRBJ1-1	CASGSLSVDKYRPAEAFF	TGTGCTAGTGGTTCCCTATCTGTAGATAAGTATCGTCCTGCTGAAGCTTTCTTT
TRBV7-9	-	-	TRBJ2-5	CASSLAGTTQETQYF	TGTGCCAGCAGCTTAGCAGGGACAACCCAAGAGACCCAGTACTTC
TRBV18	-	few	TRBJ1-1	CASSPERRNTEAFF	TGTGCCAGCTCACCGGAAAGGAGGAACACTGAAGCTTTCTTT
TRBV7-6	TRBD1	-	TRBJ1-5	CASSLNTGGDQPQHF	TGTGCCAGCAGCCTGAATACAGGGGGTGATCAGCCCCAGCATTTT
TRBV7-8	-	-	TRBJ2-1	CASSLGRSENEQFF	TGTGCCAGCAGCTTAGGGCGTAGCGAGAATGAGCAGTTCTTC
TRBV5-1	-	-	TRBJ2-3	CASSLTLLGGTDTQYF	TGCGCCAGCAGCTTGACCCTGTTAGGGGGCACAGATACGCAGTATTTT
TRBV7-2	TRBD2	-	TRBJ2-3	CASSLAPLAGGRSTDTQYF	TGTGCCAGCAGCTTAGCGCCACTAGCGGGGGGGCGTAGCACAGATACGCAGTATTTT
TRBV7-9	TRBD1	-	TRBJ2-2	CASSFGTGGSTGELFF	TGTGCCAGCAGCTTTGGGACAGGGGGCAGCACCGGGGAGCTGTTTTTT
TRBV6-5	TRBD1	-	TRBJ1-6	CASSPRQGYSPLHF	TGTGCCAGCAGTCCCCGACAGGGTTATTCACCCCTCCACTTT
TRBV7-3	TRBD2	few	TRBJ2-1	CASSEGLAGGSGSYNEQFF	TGTGCCAGCAGCGAGGGACTAGCGGGGGGCTCCGGCTCCTACAATGAGCAGTTCTTC
TRBV7-7	TRBD2	-	TRBJ2-2	CASSPLSGGSPGELFF	TGTGCTAGCAGTCCCCTGAGCGGGGGCTCCCCCGGGGAGCTGTTTTTT
TRBV6-6	TRBD2	-	TRBJ2-5	CASSGRGVTQYF	TGTGCCAGCAGCGGCCGGGGGGTGACCCAGTACTTC
TRBV9	TRBD2	-	TRBJ2-2	CASSPQTWGGLNTGELFF	TGTGCCAGCAGCCCCCAGACGTGGGGGGGGTTGAACACCGGGGAGCTGTTTTTT
TRBV4-1	-	-	TRBJ2-3	CASSPRLQGTDTQYF	TGCGCCAGCAGCCCACGCCTCCAGGGGACAGATACGCAGTATTTT
TRBV7-6	-	-	TRBJ2-7	CASSLVSGRGEQYF	TGTGCCAGCAGCTTGGTTTCTGGCAGGGGCGAGCAGTACTTC
TRBV7-2	-	-	TRBJ1-6	CASSLTGSNSPLHF	TGTGCCAGCAGCCTTACAGGGTCTAATTCACCCCTCCACTTT
TRBV21-1	-	-	TRBJ2-1	CASSKEGGGGYNEQFF	TGTGCCAGCAGCAAGGAAGGGGGGGGTGGGTACAATGAGCAGTTCTTC
TRBV18	-	-	TRBJ1-2	CASSPAMRDGYTF	TGTGCCAGCTCACCCGCCATGCGGGATGGCTACACCTTC
TRBV19	TRBD1	-	TRBJ1-5	CASYETGTFQPQHF	TGTGCCTCATACGAGACAGGGACGTTTCAGCCCCAGCATTTT
TRBV9	-	-	TRBJ2-7	CASSTSMGAYEQYF	TGTGCCAGCAGCACGTCGATGGGGGCGTACGAGCAGTACTTC